These 28 T cell receptor beta chains were sequenced from one sample in a study of T cell responses to AZD1222 COVID-19 vaccine. Data came from immunoSEQ multiplex PCR; TCRdb stores just in-frame clones and leaves some out. The sample records around 180,000 clones, 88% being singletons. Sample: peripheral blood, taken 28 days after the second AZD1222 dose. Source of these receptors: an adult who received the AZD1222 COVID-19 vaccine.

This chain connects TRBV27 to TRBJ1-3; the D is unclear. Germline V gene lookup returns CDR1 MNHEY and CDR2 SMNVEV (reference sequence). The CDR3 consists of 15 residues. V was cut by 1 base and J by 4 bases, with 11 bases left in between. CDR3 DNA sequence: TGTGCCAGCAGTTTATTCTGGGGAAGGGGAAACACCATATATTTT. Protein sequence: CASSLFWGRGNTIYF.

The chain recombines TRBV9 with TRBJ1-2, with D perhaps TRBD1 (6 bases). Per germline, CDR1 SGDLS and CDR2 YYNGEE. The CDR3 length is 15 residues. Trimming cost V 4 bases and J 8 bases, with 21 bases left between them. CDR3 in DNA: TGTGCCAGCAGCACCACTTCGGGGGCTCAAAGGGGCTACACCTTC. This encodes CASSTTSGAQRGYTF.

The chain uses TRBV5-8 and TRBJ2-5, with TRBD1 matching over 9 bases. Per the germline V gene, CDR1 is SGHTS and CDR2 is YDEGEE. CDR3 length equals 14 residues. Trimming at V came to 4 bases and at J to 2 bases, leaving 3 bases not matched to a gene. The CDR3 DNA reads TGTGCCAGCAGCACTGGACAGGGGCAAGAGACCCAGTACTTC. This encodes CASSTGQGQETQYF.

The gene calls are TRBV6-5 and TRBJ2-7; 9 nucleotides line up with TRBD2. V gave up 10 bases and J gave up 1 base; unmatched junction bases: 11. The CDR3 length is 15 residues. CDR1 and CDR2 from the germline V gene are MNHEY and SVGAGI. The CDR3 DNA follows: TGTGCCAAGAGCGGCGGGGGGGAAAGGTCCTACGAGCAGTACTTC. Translation: CAKSGGGERSYEQYF.

The rearrangement joins TRBV5-1 to TRBJ1-3, with D hard to call. With 2 bases removed from V and 3 bases from J, the gap between germline ends came to 3 bases. CDR1 is SGHRS and CDR2 is YFSETQ in the germline V gene. The CDR3 covers 12 residues. For the CDR3, the DNA is TGCGCCAGCAGCTTTGGTGGAAACACCATATATTTT. Encoded protein: CASSFGGNTIYF.

J is TRBJ2-7 and V is TRBV10-3; 9 bases agree with TRBD1. V was clipped by 6 bases and J by 2 bases; unmatched bases: 5. Germline loops: CDR1 ENHRY, CDR2 SYGVKD. The length of the CDR3 is 14 residues. The CDR3 region is CAIRIGQGPYEQYF. In DNA form, the CDR3 reads TGTGCCATCAGGATAGGACAGGGGCCCTACGAGCAGTACTTC.

CDR3 amino acids: CASSPRTEAFF. The CDR3 bases are TGTGCCAGCAGCCCTCGGACTGAAGCTTTCTTT. The V gene is TRBV6-2 or TRBV6-3, the J gene TRBJ1-1, with D unclear. V shed 6 bases and J shed 5 bases, with 7 bases lying between them. The CDR3 runs 11 residues. The V gene's germline CDR1 is MNHEY and CDR2 SVGEGT.

The rearrangement joins TRBV19 to TRBJ2-7, with a weak D call TRBD2 (6 bases). Germline assignment: CDR1 LNHDA and CDR2 SQIVND (reference sequence). The CDR3 covers 15 residues. Trimming pared 1 base from V and 2 bases from J, leaving 12 bases between. This chain's CDR3 is CASSIGLAPPYEQYF. The CDR3, as DNA: TGTGCCAGTAGTATAGGGCTAGCGCCTCCCTACGAGCAGTACTTC. Variable domain in full (rest from reference TRBV19 and TRBJ2-7): DGGITQSPKYLFRKEGQNVTLSCEQNLNHDAMYWYRQDPGQGLRLIYYSQIVNDFQKGDIAEGYSVSREKKESFPLTVTSAQKNPTAFYLCASSIGLAPPYEQYFGPGTRLTVT.

This clone appeared once. The chain employs TRBV18 and TRBJ2-3; 10 positions match TRBD2. J gave up 2 bases and V 0 bases, and 8 bases lay outside the gene matches. Germline values: CDR1 KGHSH, CDR2 LQKENI. The length of the CDR3 is 18 residues. This chain's CDR3 is CASSPPGWLAGDTDTQYF. CDR3 sequence (DNA): TGTGCCAGCTCACCACCGGGTTGGCTAGCGGGAGACACAGATACGCAGTATTTT.

V is TRBV15 and J is TRBJ1-4, with unresolved D. Germline CDR1 LNHNV, CDR2 YYDKDF (reference sequence). The V end lost 1 base, the J end lost 7 bases, and 10 bases lay between the germline ends. This CDR3 is 14 amino acids long. The CDR3 sequence is CATSRARAGEKLFF. The CDR3 DNA sequence: TGTGCCACCAGCAGAGCCCGGGCGGGTGAAAAACTGTTTTTT. Looking up the rest from reference TRBV15 and TRBJ1-4 gives the full variable domain: DAMVIQNPRYQVTQFGKPVTLSCSQTLNHNVMYWYQQKSSQAPKLLFHYYDKDFNNEADTPDNFQSRRPNTSFCFLDIRSPGLGDTAMYLCATSRARAGEKLFFGSGTQLSVL.

The chain couples TRBV11-2 to TRBJ2-7; TRBD2 matches at 7 bases. V lost 5 bases, J lost 3 bases, and 13 bases stayed unmatched. The CDR3 is 16 amino acids. The germline V gene encodes CDR1 SGHAT and CDR2 FQNNGV. The CDR3: CASSRNPGLINYEQYF. The CDR3 nucleotides are TGTGCCAGCAGCCGAAACCCGGGACTAATTAACTACGAGCAGTACTTC.

The chain combines TRBV19 with TRBJ1-5; 8 bases are a match to TRBD1. The length of the CDR3 is 14 residues. Germline trimming cut 5 bases from V and 6 bases from J; bases unmatched to any gene: 6. The germline gives CDR1 LNHDA, CDR2 SQIVND (reference sequence). DNA of the CDR3: TGTGCCAGTAGTTCCAGGGGGCGCGGTCAGCCCCAGCATTTT. It yields the protein CASSSRGRGQPQHF.

This chain uses TRBV6-5 with TRBJ2-2; no reliable D call. The germline gives CDR1 MNHEY, CDR2 SVGAGI. Trimming removed 8 bases from V and 7 bases from J, with 8 bases in between. The CDR3 runs to 11 residues. The CDR3 DNA reads TGTGCCAGCTTTGAGGTCGGGGAGCTGTTTTTT. Translating gives CASFEVGELFF.

In nucleotides, the CDR3 is TGTGCCTGGAGGGGACTAGCGGGAGGAGAGACCCAGTACTTC. Protein sequence: CAWRGLAGGETQYF. This chain uses TRBV30 with TRBJ2-5; 15 nucleotides match TRBD2. This CDR3 spans 14 amino acids. With 3 bases clipped from V and 4 bases from J, the junction kept 0 bases outside the gene matches. Germline-derived CDR1 and CDR2 are GTSNPN and SVGIG (reference sequence).

The rearrangement links TRBV15 to TRBJ2-1, with 10 bases that match TRBD1. This CDR3 is built from 15 residues. V shed 6 bases and J 7 bases; nucleotides not matched to a gene: 9. CDR1 is LNHNV and CDR2 is YYDKDF in the germline V gene (reference sequence). This CDR3 reads CATRDGTGVRNEQFF. CDR3 nucleotides: TGTGCCACCAGGGATGGGACAGGGGTAAGAAATGAGCAGTTCTTC. Combining the CDR3 with reference TRBV15 and TRBJ2-1 gives the whole variable domain DAMVIQNPRYQVTQFGKPVTLSCSQTLNHNVMYWYQQKSSQAPKLLFHYYDKDFNNEADTPDNFQSRRPNTSFCFLDIRSPGLGDTAMYLCATRDGTGVRNEQFFGPGTRLTVL.

V usage is TRBV7-2 and J usage is TRBJ1-3; D ambiguous. CDR1 and CDR2 (germline): SGHTA, FQGNSA. The CDR3 totals 15 residues. The CDR3 region has the DNA TGTGCGGCCAGTATTACACCGACCTCTGGAAACACCATATATTTT. It yields the protein CAASITPTSGNTIYF.

The chain employs TRBV21-1 and TRBJ1-2; the table's D call of TRBD1 was not tested on the DNA. TRBV21-1 is reported as a pseudogene. The CDR3 length is 16 residues. This chain's CDR3 is CASSKVTGVTNYGYTF. The CDR3 DNA reads as TGTGCCAGCAGCAAAGTAACAGGGGTTACTAACTATGGCTACACCTTC.

This clone was observed a single time. The chain carries TRBV7-3 and TRBJ2-7; 10 nucleotides agree with TRBD2. The germline CDR1 and CDR2 sequences are SGHTA and FQGTGA. This CDR3 region has 16 residues. V lost 0 bases to trimming and J lost 6 bases; unmatched junction nucleotides: 8. CDR3 sequence: CASSLTPSGSLIEQYF. CDR3 in DNA: TGTGCCAGCAGCTTAACCCCTAGCGGGAGTCTAATCGAGCAGTACTTC.

This chain links TRBV15 with TRBJ2-1; D might be TRBD2 (5 bases). The CDR3 extends over 12 amino acids. Per the germline V gene, CDR1 is LNHNV and CDR2 is YYDKDF (reference sequence). Trimming left V 4 bases short and J 8 bases short, with 9 bases between. The CDR3, as DNA: TGTGCCACCAGCATCCATAGCGATGAGCAGTTCTTC. Translation gives CATSIHSDEQFF.

The chain is built from TRBV5-1 and TRBJ2-5, with 7 bases identical to TRBD2. The V gene's germline CDR1 is SGHRS and CDR2 YFSETQ. V shed 5 bases and J 1 base; nucleotides not matched to a gene: 5. The CDR3 totals 14 residues. The CDR3: CASSLGEGQETQYF. In DNA, the CDR3 is TGCGCCAGCAGTCTGGGGGAGGGCCAAGAGACCCAGTACTTC.

The V call is TRBV2, the J call TRBJ2-1, with D possibly matching TRBD2 (6 bases). The ends were cut back, 6 bases at V and 7 bases at J, with 13 bases in the middle. Germline CDR1 is SNHLY and CDR2 is FYNNEI. The CDR3 contains 13 residues. The CDR3 nucleotides are TGTGCCAGCAGCGCCGGGACTGATAATGAGCAGTTCTTC. Its translation: CASSAGTDNEQFF.

J is TRBJ2-3 and V is TRBV5-3; 8 bases map to TRBD2. TRBV5-3 is identified as an open reading frame with a role that is uncertain. The CDR3 loop spans 12 amino acids. V lost 7 bases, J lost 6 bases, and 4 bases stayed unmatched. The DNA for the CDR3 is TGTGCCAGACGCGAGCGGGAGGATACGCAGTATTTT. This gives the protein CARREREDTQYF.

The chain uses TRBV4-1 and TRBJ2-7; D is uncertain. Germline assignment: CDR1 MGHRA and CDR2 YSYEKL. There are 15 residues in the CDR3. Trimming cost V 6 bases and J 6 bases, with 21 bases left between them. In DNA, the CDR3 is TGCGCCAGCAGTTCTACCCGTCGGTACGGGTCCGAGCAGTACTTC. Its protein product is CASSSTRRYGSEQYF.

The gene calls are TRBV11-2 and TRBJ1-5; weak D call: TRBD1 (5 bases). Trimming stripped 5 bases from V and 1 base from J, with 12 bases between. This CDR3 has 15 residues. CDR1 is SGHAT and CDR2 is FQNNGV in the germline V gene. The CDR3 region has the DNA TGTGCCAGCAGCCTCGACAGTAGGAGCAATCAGCCCCAGCATTTT. The encoded protein is CASSLDSRSNQPQHF.

This clone was detected only a few times. The chain employs TRBV7-2 and TRBJ2-7; TRBD2 matches 7 bases. The CDR3 covers 13 residues. V lost 5 bases to trimming and J lost 7 bases; unmatched junction nucleotides: 8. The V gene's germline CDR1 is SGHTA and CDR2 FQGNSA. CDR3 bases: TGTGCCAGCAGCCCACTAGCGAGGAGGGAGCAGTACTTC. It specifies CASSPLARREQYF.

CDR3 DNA sequence: TGTGCCAGCGGCCGGGACACCCCTTACGAGCAGTACTTC. This sequence encodes CASGRDTPYEQYF. The J gene is TRBJ2-7, the V gene TRBV6-2 or TRBV6-3; D might be TRBD1 (6 bases). CDR1 MNHEY and CDR2 SVGEGT come from the germline V gene. The V and J ends lost 8 bases and 4 bases respectively, with 15 bases between them. CDR3 size: 13 residues.

The chain recombines TRBV6-2 or TRBV6-3 with TRBJ1-5; the D is unclear. V lost 1 base, J lost 8 bases, and 18 bases lay in between. The germline gives CDR1 MNHEY, CDR2 SVGEGT. The CDR3 has 16 residues. The CDR3 DNA sequence: TGTGCCAGCAGTTACTTCGAGGAGGGCCCTTGGGAGCCCCAGCATTTT. Encoded protein: CASSYFEEGPWEPQHF.

The chain recombines TRBV7-2 with TRBJ2-1; 8 bases line up with TRBD2. This CDR3 is 15 amino acids long. V dropped 4 bases and J dropped 8; count of bases not matched to a gene: 10. Germline CDR1 and CDR2: SGHTA and FQGNSA. The CDR3 protein is CASSSNTGGGDEQFF. As DNA, the CDR3 is TGTGCCAGCAGCTCCAACACCGGGGGGGGCGATGAGCAGTTCTTC.